This T cell receptor beta chain was documented in a study of blood T cell repertoires in COVID-19. Trimming cost V 0 bases and J 4 bases; bases outside gene matches: 2. In germline, CDR1 is MNHNY, CDR2 SVGAGI (reference sequence). The CDR3 spans 16 residues. The assay was immunoSEQ multiplex PCR, and TCRdb's table has in-frame clones only and misses some. Of 250,000 to 350,000 clones in the sample, around 87% are singletons; the top ten hold roughly 5.2%. This clone occurred a few times. V and J are TRBV6-6 and TRBJ1-6; 8 positions agree with TRBD1. What was sequenced was PBMCs or T cells enriched from blood (not recorded which). The source is a woman aged 25 to 39 who had recovered from COVID-19. The CDR3 spells CASSYSTGDYNSPLHF. CDR3 DNA: TGTGCCAGCAGTTACTCGACAGGGGATTATAATTCACCCCTCCACTTT.